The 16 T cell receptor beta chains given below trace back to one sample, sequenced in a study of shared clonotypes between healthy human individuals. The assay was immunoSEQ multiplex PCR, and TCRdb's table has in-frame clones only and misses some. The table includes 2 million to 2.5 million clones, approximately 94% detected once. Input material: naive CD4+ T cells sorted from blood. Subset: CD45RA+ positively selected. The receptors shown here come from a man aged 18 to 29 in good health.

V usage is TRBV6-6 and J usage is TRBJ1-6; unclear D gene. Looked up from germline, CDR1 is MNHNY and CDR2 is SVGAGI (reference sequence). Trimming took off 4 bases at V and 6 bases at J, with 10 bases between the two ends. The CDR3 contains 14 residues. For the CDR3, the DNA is TGTGCCAGCAGTTTTGGGGAGTTTAATTCACCCCTCCACTTT. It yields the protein CASSFGEFNSPLHF.

The CDR3 DNA reads as TGTGCCAGTAGTGCCACTGGGACAGCCTACGAGCAGTACTTC. As protein: CASSATGTAYEQYF. The gene calls are TRBV19 and TRBJ2-7; the match to TRBD1 covers 7 bases. V dropped 5 bases and J dropped 2; count of bases not matched to a gene: 6. From germline, CDR1 is LNHDA and CDR2 SQIVND (reference sequence). This CDR3 contains 14 residues.

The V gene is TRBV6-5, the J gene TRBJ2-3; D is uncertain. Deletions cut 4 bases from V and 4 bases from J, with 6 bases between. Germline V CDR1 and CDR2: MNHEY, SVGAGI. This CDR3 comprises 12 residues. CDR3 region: CASSSISDTQYF. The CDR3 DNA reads TGTGCCAGCAGTTCCATCTCAGATACGCAGTATTTT.

CDR3: CASSNYGGAGELFF. In DNA, the CDR3 is TGCGCCAGCAGTAATTACGGAGGCGCCGGGGAGCTGTTTTTT. This chain links TRBV10-2 with TRBJ2-2; maybe TRBD2 (5 bases). Germline values: CDR1 WSHSY, CDR2 SAAADI. Between the trimmed V and J ends, which lost 5 bases and 6 bases, there was a span of 13 bases. The CDR3 runs to 14 residues.

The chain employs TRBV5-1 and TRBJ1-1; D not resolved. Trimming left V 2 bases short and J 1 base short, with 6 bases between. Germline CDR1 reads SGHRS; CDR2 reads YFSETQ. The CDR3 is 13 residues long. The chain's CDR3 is CASSFVENTEAFF. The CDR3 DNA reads TGCGCCAGCAGCTTCGTGGAGAACACTGAAGCTTTCTTT. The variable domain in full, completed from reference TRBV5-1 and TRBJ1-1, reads KAGVTQTPRYLIKTRGQQVTLSCSPISGHRSVSWYQQTPGQGLQFLFEYFSETQRNKGNFPGRFSGRQFSNSRSEMNVSTLELGDSALYLCASSFVENTEAFFGQGTRLTVV.

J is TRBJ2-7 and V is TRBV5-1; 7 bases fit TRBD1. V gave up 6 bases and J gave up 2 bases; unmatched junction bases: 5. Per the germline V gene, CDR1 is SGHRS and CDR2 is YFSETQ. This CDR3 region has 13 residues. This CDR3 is CASMSTGPYEQYF. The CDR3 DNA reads TGCGCCAGCATGTCGACAGGGCCCTACGAGCAGTACTTC.

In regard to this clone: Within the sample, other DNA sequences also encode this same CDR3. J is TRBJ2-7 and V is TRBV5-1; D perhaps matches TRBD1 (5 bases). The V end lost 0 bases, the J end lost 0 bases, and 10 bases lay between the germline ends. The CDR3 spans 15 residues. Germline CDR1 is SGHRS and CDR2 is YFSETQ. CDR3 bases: TGCGCCAGCAGCTTGGGAACAGGAACCTCCTACGAGCAGTACTTC. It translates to CASSLGTGTSYEQYF.

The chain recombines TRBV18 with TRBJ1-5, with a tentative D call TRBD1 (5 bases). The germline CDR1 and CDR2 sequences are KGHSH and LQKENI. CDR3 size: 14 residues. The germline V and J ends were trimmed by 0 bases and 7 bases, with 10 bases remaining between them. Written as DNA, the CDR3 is TGTGCCAGCTCACCACCGGGGGGTCAGCAGCCCCAGCATTTT. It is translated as CASSPPGGQQPQHF.

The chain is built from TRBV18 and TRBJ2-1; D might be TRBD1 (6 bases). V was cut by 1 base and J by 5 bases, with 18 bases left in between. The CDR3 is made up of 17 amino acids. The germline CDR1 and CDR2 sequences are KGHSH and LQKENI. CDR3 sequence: CASSPQSQGGGHNEQFF. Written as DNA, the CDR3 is TGTGCCAGCTCACCACAGAGCCAAGGGGGTGGGCACAATGAGCAGTTCTTC.

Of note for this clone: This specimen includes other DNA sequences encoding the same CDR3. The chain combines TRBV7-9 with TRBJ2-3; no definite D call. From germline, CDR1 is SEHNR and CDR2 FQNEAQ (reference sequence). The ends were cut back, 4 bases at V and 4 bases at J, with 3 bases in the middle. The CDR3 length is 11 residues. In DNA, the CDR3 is TGTGCCAGCAGCTCTTCAGATACGCAGTATTTT. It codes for CASSSSDTQYF.

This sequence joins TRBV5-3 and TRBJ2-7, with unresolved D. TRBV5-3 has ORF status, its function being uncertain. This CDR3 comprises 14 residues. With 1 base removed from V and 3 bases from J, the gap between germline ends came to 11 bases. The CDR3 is CARSLSGCNYEQYF. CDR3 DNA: TGTGCCAGAAGCTTGTCCGGGTGTAACTACGAGCAGTACTTC.

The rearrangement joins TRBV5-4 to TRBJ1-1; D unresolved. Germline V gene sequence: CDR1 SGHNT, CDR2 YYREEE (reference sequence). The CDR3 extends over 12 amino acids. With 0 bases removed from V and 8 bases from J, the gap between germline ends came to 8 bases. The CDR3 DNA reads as TGTGCCAGCAGCTTGGATATAGGGGAAGCTTTCTTT. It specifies CASSLDIGEAFF.

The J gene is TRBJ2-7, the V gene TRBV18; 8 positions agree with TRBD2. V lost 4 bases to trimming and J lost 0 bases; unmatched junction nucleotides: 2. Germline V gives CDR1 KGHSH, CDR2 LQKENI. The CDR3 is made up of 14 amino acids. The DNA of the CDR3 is TGTGCCAGCTCACGAGGGACTAGCTCCTACGAGCAGTACTTC. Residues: CASSRGTSSYEQYF.

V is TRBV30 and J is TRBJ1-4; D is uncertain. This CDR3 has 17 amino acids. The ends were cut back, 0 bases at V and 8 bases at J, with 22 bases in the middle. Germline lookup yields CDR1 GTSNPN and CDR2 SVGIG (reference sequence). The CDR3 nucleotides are TGTGCCTGGAGTGTACCCTCGTACTACTCTAATGGGGAAAAACTGTTTTTT. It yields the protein CAWSVPSYYSNGEKLFF.

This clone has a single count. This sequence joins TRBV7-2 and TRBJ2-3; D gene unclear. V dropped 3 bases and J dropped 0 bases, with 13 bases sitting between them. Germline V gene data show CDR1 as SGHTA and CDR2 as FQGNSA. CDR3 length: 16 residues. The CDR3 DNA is TGTGCCAGCAGCTTGGCAGGAAAACCTAGCACAGATACGCAGTATTTT. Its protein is CASSLAGKPSTDTQYF.

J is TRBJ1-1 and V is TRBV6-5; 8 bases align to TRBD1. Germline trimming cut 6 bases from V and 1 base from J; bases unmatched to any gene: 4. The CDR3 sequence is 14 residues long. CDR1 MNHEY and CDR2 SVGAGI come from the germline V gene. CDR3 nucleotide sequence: TGTGCCAGCAGCCTTGACAGGGGGAACACTGAAGCTTTCTTT. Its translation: CASSLDRGNTEAFF.